This record concerns one TCR beta chain sequence. V shed 8 bases and J shed 0 bases, with 16 bases lying between them. This CDR3 region has 15 residues. Looked up from germline, CDR1 is SGHVS and CDR2 is FNYEAQ. The repertoire was sequenced with immunoSEQ multiplex PCR; TCRdb's copy has only in-frame clones and lacks some. The sample yields some 60,000 clones, about 92% seen once. The record originates from a study of T cell changes during pregnancy in multiple sclerosis. This receptor was identified in a female donor with multiple sclerosis, enrolled in a pregnancy study. The gene calls are TRBV7-6 and TRBJ2-5; possibly TRBD2 for D (6 bases). The specimen was peripheral blood, collected in the first trimester of pregnancy. This chain's CDR3 is CASGHERVYQETQYF. The CDR3 region has the DNA TGTGCCAGCGGACACGAGCGGGTGTACCAAGAGACCCAGTACTTC.